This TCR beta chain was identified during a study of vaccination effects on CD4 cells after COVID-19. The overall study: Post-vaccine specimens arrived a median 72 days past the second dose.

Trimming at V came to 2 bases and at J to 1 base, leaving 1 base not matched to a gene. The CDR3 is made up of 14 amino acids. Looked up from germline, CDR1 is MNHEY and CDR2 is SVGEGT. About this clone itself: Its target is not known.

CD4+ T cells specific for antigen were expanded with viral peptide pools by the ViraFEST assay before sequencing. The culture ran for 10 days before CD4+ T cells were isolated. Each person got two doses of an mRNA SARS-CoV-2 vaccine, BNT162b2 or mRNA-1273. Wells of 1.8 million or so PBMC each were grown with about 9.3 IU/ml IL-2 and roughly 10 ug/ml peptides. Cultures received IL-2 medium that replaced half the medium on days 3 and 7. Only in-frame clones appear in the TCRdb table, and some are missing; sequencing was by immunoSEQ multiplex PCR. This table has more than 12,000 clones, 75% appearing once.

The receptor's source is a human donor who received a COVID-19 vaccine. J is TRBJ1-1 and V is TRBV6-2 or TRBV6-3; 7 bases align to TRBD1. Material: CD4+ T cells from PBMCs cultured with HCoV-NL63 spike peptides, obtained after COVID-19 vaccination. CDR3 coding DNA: TGTGCCAGCAGTTACGAGGGGGCGAACACTGAAGCTTTCTTT. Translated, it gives CASSYEGANTEAFF.